These 6 T cell receptor beta chains originate from one sample sequenced in a study of T cell responses to AZD1222 COVID-19 vaccine. Libraries were prepared by immunoSEQ multiplex PCR; TCRdb keeps only in-frame clonotypes and omits some of them. The sample has 100,000 to 150,000 clones; 88% are singletons. Sequencing was performed on peripheral blood, taken on day 0 of AZD1222 vaccination. The source of these receptors is an adult in good health.

The chain uses TRBV6-5 and TRBJ1-3; D is unresolved. Germline V gene data show CDR1 as MNHEY and CDR2 as SVGAGI. The CDR3 covers 11 residues. V lost 8 bases and J lost 6, with 8 bases in between. In nucleotides, the CDR3 is TGTGCCAGCCGACGTCCAAACACCATATATTTT. Amino acids: CASRRPNTIYF.

This rearrangement joins TRBV5-5 to TRBJ2-7, with TRBD1 matching 9 bases. Germline V gene data show CDR1 as SGHKS and CDR2 as YYEKEE (reference sequence). The CDR3 totals 15 residues. After removal of 4 bases from V and 3 bases from J, the junction contained 8 bases not matched to a gene. The CDR3 DNA reads TGTGCCAGCAGCCCGGCCGGGACAGGGAACTACGAGCAGTACTTC. Translating gives CASSPAGTGNYEQYF. The full variable domain, its missing parts supplied by reference TRBV5-5 and TRBJ2-7, is DAGVTQSPTHLIKTRGQQVTLRCSPISGHKSVSWYQQVLGQGPQFIFQYYEKEERGRGNFPDRFSARQFPNYSSELNVNALLLGDSALYLCASSPAGTGNYEQYFGPGTRLTVT.

This chain uses TRBV5-4 with TRBJ2-7; 8 nucleotides align to TRBD1. CDR3 length: 15 amino acids. With V trimmed by 0 bases and J by 1 base, 3 bases remained unmatched. Germline assignment: CDR1 SGHNT and CDR2 YYREEE (reference sequence). CDR3 region: CASSLGTGPSYEQYF. The DNA for the CDR3 is TGTGCCAGCAGCTTGGGGACAGGGCCTTCCTACGAGCAGTACTTC.

A single count supports this clone. This chain uses TRBV4-2 with TRBJ1-2; 8 nucleotides match TRBD1. CDR1 is LGHNA, CDR2 YNFKEQ, per germline. CDR3 length: 16 amino acids. Trimming cost V 0 bases and J 2 bases; bases outside gene matches: 5. CDR3 protein: CASSQDQGAGNYGYTF. The CDR3 nucleotides are TGTGCCAGCAGCCAAGACCAGGGGGCCGGGAACTATGGCTACACCTTC.

The chain couples TRBV3-1 (or the pseudogene TRBV3-2) to TRBJ1-1; tentative D call: TRBD1 (6 bases). The V gene lost 4 bases and the J gene lost 13 bases, with 16 bases spanning the gap. This CDR3 contains 12 residues. Germline V gene lookup returns CDR1 LGHDT and CDR2 YNNKEL (reference sequence). CDR3 nucleotide sequence: TGTGCCAGCAGCCTCCGCGTGGGGGGCATTTTCTTT. Translated, it gives CASSLRVGGIFF.

The rearrangement joins TRBV20-1 to TRBJ1-3; a possible D gene is TRBD1 (6 bases). The CDR3 consists of 15 residues. V gave up 3 bases and J gave up 0 bases, with 12 bases separating them. Germline-derived CDR1 and CDR2 are DFQATT and SNEGSKA (reference sequence). CDR3 amino acids: CSASRGADSGNTIYF. DNA of the CDR3: TGCAGTGCTAGTCGGGGGGCTGACTCTGGAAACACCATATATTTT.